Shown below are 16 T cell receptor beta chains from a single sample sequenced in a study of blood T cell repertoires in COVID-19. Using immunoSEQ multiplex PCR, the repertoire was profiled, and TCRdb retains in-frame clones only, with some absent. This sample yields about 12,000 clones, of which 65% to 80% are seen a single time; 9.5% to 13% belongs to the top ten. The material sequenced was peripheral blood. Receptors were obtained from a man aged 60 to 75 with COVID-19, enrolled during active disease.

The chain carries TRBV24-1 and TRBJ1-3, with TRBD1 matching 7 bases. CDR3 length equals 15 residues. Per the germline V gene, CDR1 is KGHDR and CDR2 is SFDVKD. J was trimmed by 4 bases and V by 4 bases; bases with no gene match: 6. CDR3 amino acids: CATSDPTGDGNTIYF. Written as DNA, the CDR3 is TGTGCCACCAGTGACCCAACAGGGGACGGAAACACCATATATTTT.

The V call is TRBV19, the J call TRBJ2-3; 10 nucleotides agree with TRBD2. CDR1 is LNHDA, CDR2 SQIVND, per germline (reference sequence). The V gene end was trimmed by 2 bases and the J gene end by 2 bases; junction bases not matched to a gene: 10. CDR3 length: 18 amino acids. The CDR3 reads CASSISLQAGGFTDTQYF. DNA of the CDR3: TGTGCCAGTAGTATATCCCTTCAAGCGGGAGGGTTCACAGATACGCAGTATTTT.

DNA of the CDR3: TGTGCCAGCTCGCCTTCGGGGACAGGGACGAACACCGGGGAGCTGTTTTTT. It encodes CASSPSGTGTNTGELFF. The chain employs TRBV18 and TRBJ2-2; 9 bases line up with TRBD1. Germline CDR1 and CDR2: KGHSH and LQKENI. V gave up 6 bases and J gave up 0 bases; unmatched junction bases: 8. CDR3 length equals 17 residues.

The J gene is TRBJ2-7, the V gene TRBV7-2, with 9 bases identical to TRBD2. The junction had 13 bases not matched to a gene; V was cut back by 1 base and J by 0 bases. Germline lookup yields CDR1 SGHTA and CDR2 FQGNSA. The CDR3 is made up of 19 amino acids. The CDR3 loop is CASSLGGELAGPSSYEQYV. DNA of the CDR3: TGTGCCAGCAGCTTAGGGGGGGAGCTAGCGGGACCTAGCTCCTACGAGCAGTACGTC.

The chain carries TRBV19 and TRBJ2-5; D remains unclear. The CDR3 extends over 14 amino acids. Germline V gene sequence: CDR1 LNHDA, CDR2 SQIVND (reference sequence). The V end lost 6 bases, the J end lost 9 bases, and 20 bases lay between the germline ends. The CDR3 spells CASRRQAQETPQYF. The DNA of the CDR3 is TGTGCCAGTAGACGACAAGCCCAAGAGACGCCCCAGTACTTC. The full variable domain, in which reference TRBV19 and TRBJ2-5 provide the parts outside the CDR3, is DGGITQSPKYLFRKEGQNVTLSCEQNLNHDAMYWYRQDPGQGLRLIYYSQIVNDFQKGDIAEGYSVSREKKESFPLTVTSAQKNPTAFYLCASRRQAQETPQYFGPGTRLLVL.

The chain couples TRBV5-4 to TRBJ2-5; 10 bases line up with TRBD2. The CDR3 totals 14 residues. In germline, CDR1 is SGHNT, CDR2 YYREEE (reference sequence). J lost 5 bases, V lost 5 bases, and 6 bases had no gene match. Here the CDR3 DNA reads TGTGCCAGCAGGAGCGGGGGGGCCGAGGAGACCCAGTACTTC. Translated, it gives CASRSGGAEETQYF.

The V call is TRBV28, the J call TRBJ1-2, with D possibly being TRBD1 (5 bases). Germline CDR1 MDHEN, CDR2 SYDVKM. Trimming shortened V by 1 base and J by 1 base, and 16 bases separated the two germline ends. The CDR3 totals 17 residues. CDR3 nucleotide sequence: TGTGCCAGCAGTTTATTCAGGGCCGTATGGGATAACTATGGCTACACCTTC. This translates into CASSLFRAVWDNYGYTF.

In this sample, this clone turned up a few times. The chain uses TRBV25-1 and TRBJ1-6; tentatively, D is TRBD1 (6 bases). There are 16 residues in the CDR3. Germline V lookup: CDR1 MGHDK, CDR2 SYGVNS. Trimming removed 0 bases at V and 14 bases at J, with 20 bases between. The CDR3 spells CASSEYIRGGAKTLHF. The CDR3 DNA sequence: TGTGCCAGCAGTGAATATATCCGAGGGGGGGCGAAAACCCTCCACTTT.

This clone was seen a handful of times. The CDR3 is CASSGIGTAYEQYF. As DNA, the CDR3 is TGTGCCAGCAGTGGTATCGGGACAGCCTACGAGCAGTACTTC. V and J are TRBV2 and TRBJ2-7; TRBD1 matches at 7 bases. This CDR3 has 14 residues. The V gene's germline CDR1 is SNHLY and CDR2 FYNNEI. Trimming cost V 4 bases and J 2 bases; bases outside gene matches: 5.

V is TRBV19 and J is TRBJ2-3; a possible D gene is TRBD2 (6 bases). The CDR3 length is 15 residues. Germline values: CDR1 LNHDA, CDR2 SQIVND (reference sequence). V was trimmed by 1 base and J by 0 bases, leaving 8 bases between them. CDR3 sequence reads: CASSIGSGSTDTQYF. CDR3 in DNA: TGTGCCAGTAGTATAGGGAGCGGGAGCACAGATACGCAGTATTTT.

This clone rates as medium-sized (0.01 to 0.1%). V gene TRBV7-8 combines with J gene TRBJ2-7, with 7 positions matching TRBD1. After removal of 4 bases from V and 1 base from J, the junction contained 7 bases not matched to a gene. The CDR3 contains 15 residues. Germline V gene lookup returns CDR1 SGHVS and CDR2 FQNEAQ. This CDR3 is CASSSGGVPSYEQYF. CDR3 nucleotide sequence: TGTGCCAGCAGCTCAGGGGGAGTACCATCCTACGAGCAGTACTTC.

The chain links TRBV7-9 to TRBJ1-5, with 9 bases matching TRBD1. From germline, CDR1 is SEHNR and CDR2 FQNEAQ (reference sequence). The length of the CDR3 is 16 residues. V lost 0 bases and J lost 2; bases outside the gene matches: 2. DNA of the CDR3: TGTGCCAGCAGCTTAGCAACAGGGGGCGGCAATCAGCCCCAGCATTTT. Amino acid sequence: CASSLATGGGNQPQHF.

The chain uses TRBV5-5 and TRBJ1-2; D not certain. V lost 6 bases to trimming and J lost 8 bases, with 14 bases between them. Germline CDR1 SGHKS, CDR2 YYEKEE (reference sequence). The CDR3 totals 12 residues. The CDR3 sequence is CASIDPRGGYTF. The CDR3, as DNA: TGTGCCAGCATCGACCCCCGCGGGGGCTACACCTTC.

This clone rates as medium-sized (0.01 to 0.1%). J is TRBJ2-3 and V is TRBV9; D is unclear. CDR3 length equals 18 residues. Germline V gene data show CDR1 as SGDLS and CDR2 as YYNGEE. V lost 2 bases to trimming and J lost 1 base, with 20 bases between them. CDR3: CASSVPVDASRRTDTQYF. As DNA, the CDR3 is TGTGCCAGCAGCGTTCCTGTTGATGCTAGTCGGCGCACAGATACGCAGTATTTT.

V is TRBV5-1 and J is TRBJ2-6; TRBD2 aligns across 9 bases. V gave up 4 bases and J gave up 1 base; unmatched junction bases: 12. Per the germline V gene, CDR1 is SGHRS and CDR2 is YFSETQ. This CDR3 comprises 19 residues. The CDR3 loop is CASSPYPSGGTSGANVLTF. The CDR3, as DNA: TGCGCCAGCAGCCCTTATCCGAGCGGGGGGACATCTGGGGCCAACGTCCTGACTTTC.

This clone is medium-sized by share. This sequence joins TRBV29-1 and TRBJ1-1; 8 positions agree with TRBD1. This CDR3 has 14 residues. The germline gives CDR1 SQVTM, CDR2 ANQGSEA. The ends lost 6 bases at V and 5 bases at J; junction bases unmatched: 11. Written as DNA, the CDR3 is TGCAGCGTCCAGAGACAGGGGAAGAGTACTGAAGCTTTCTTT. Protein sequence: CSVQRQGKSTEAFF.